The 11 T cell receptor beta chains reported below all come from one sample, sequenced in a study of graft-versus-host responses after intestinal transplantation. Their target antigens are unknown. TCRdb's table, derived via immunoSEQ multiplex PCR, lists solely in-frame clones and lacks some. The data contain 50,000 to 75,000 clones, around 93% of them singletons. The specimen comprised unstimulated CD4+ T cells sorted from spleen or lymph node cells, sampled before transplant. These TCRs come from a human donor who was the organ donor for an intestinal transplant.

This clone was recorded only once. The V call is TRBV7-2, the J call TRBJ2-3, with 12 bases lining up with TRBD2. V was pared by 2 bases and J by 4 bases, with 4 bases of the junction left unmatched. This CDR3 comprises 16 residues. Germline V gene data show CDR1 as SGHTA and CDR2 as FQGNSA. CDR3 region: CASSLMASGGADTQYF. The CDR3 coding sequence is TGTGCCAGCAGCTTAATGGCTAGCGGGGGGGCAGATACGCAGTATTTT.

Concerning this clone itself: At the DNA level, this CDR3 is encoded by other sequences in the same sample as well. The chain links TRBV7-2 to TRBJ2-7; 12 bases line up with TRBD2. Per the germline V gene, CDR1 is SGHTA and CDR2 is FQGNSA. The CDR3 contains 16 residues. J gave up 4 bases and V 1 base, and 5 bases lay outside the gene matches. The CDR3 here is CASSLEWTSGAYEQYF. The CDR3 DNA follows: TGTGCCAGCAGCTTAGAGTGGACTAGCGGGGCGTACGAGCAGTACTTC.

CDR3 sequence reads: CSVDWQSTDTQYF. The CDR3 nucleotides are TGCAGCGTTGACTGGCAGAGCACAGATACGCAGTATTTT. The chain carries TRBV29-1 and TRBJ2-3; D call uncertain. The germline V gene encodes CDR1 SQVTM and CDR2 ANQGSEA. This CDR3 is built from 13 residues. Trimming took 3 bases from V and 0 from J, leaving 7 bases between them.

This clone appeared a few times. The gene calls are TRBV4-3 and TRBJ2-3; 8 positions agree with TRBD2. J was trimmed by 1 base and V by 4 bases; bases with no gene match: 7. CDR1 and CDR2 from the germline V gene are LGHNA and YSLEER. This CDR3 spans 16 amino acids. In nucleotides, the CDR3 is TGCGCCAGCAGCCTCCTTAGCGGGGCCCGCACAGATACGCAGTATTTT. Translated: CASSLLSGARTDTQYF.

V and J are TRBV7-2 and TRBJ2-1, with D perhaps TRBD2 (6 bases). Germline V gene data show CDR1 as SGHTA and CDR2 as FQGNSA. The CDR3 is 14 amino acids. Trimming shortened V by 0 bases and J by 7 bases, and 10 bases separated the two germline ends. The CDR3 region is CASSLAGGANEQFF. CDR3 DNA: TGTGCCAGCAGCTTAGCTGGCGGGGCGAATGAGCAGTTCTTC. Filled out from reference TRBV7-2 and TRBJ2-1, the complete variable domain reads GAGVSQSPSNKVTEKGKDVELRCDPISGHTALYWYRQSLGQGLEFLIYFQGNSAPDKSGLPSDRFSAERTGGSVSTLTIQRTQQEDSAVYLCASSLAGGANEQFFGPGTRLTVL.

Notes on this clone: The DNA is left out, because the CDR3 cannot be placed on it with certainty; the CDR3 is given as TCRdb lists it. The chain couples TRBV6-5 to TRBJ2-4; the table's D call TRBD1 went unverified against the DNA. The CDR3 is made up of 15 amino acids, end residues included. The germline V gene has CDR1 MNHEY and CDR2 SVGAGI. The CDR3 is CASSTSTGGGNIQYF.

The CDR3 bases are TGTGCCAGCAGCAGACAGGGGGCAACTAATGAAAAACTGTTTTTT. This sequence encodes CASSRQGATNEKLFF. This chain links TRBV25-1 with TRBJ1-4, with 9 positions matching TRBD1. V was clipped by 6 bases and J by 0 bases; unmatched bases: 2. The germline V gene has CDR1 MGHDK and CDR2 SYGVNS. There are 15 residues in the CDR3. The entire variable domain, with the rest obtained from reference TRBV25-1 and TRBJ1-4, is as follows: EADIYQTPRYLVIGTGKKITLECSQTMGHDKMYWYQQDPGMELHLIHYSYGVNSTEKGDLSSESTVSRIRTEHFPLTLESARPSHTSQYLCASSRQGATNEKLFFGSGTQLSVL.

The chain couples TRBV9 to TRBJ2-5, with TRBD2 identical over 16 bases. Germline CDR1 and CDR2: SGDLS and YYNGEE. The CDR3 loop spans 17 amino acids. With 4 bases clipped from V and 4 bases from J, the junction kept 7 bases outside the gene matches. The CDR3 DNA follows: TGTGCCAGCAGCCCCGGGACTAGCGGGGGGGCCCTAGAGACCCAGTACTTC. Translating gives CASSPGTSGGALETQYF.

The genes are TRBV7-5 and TRBJ2-7; TRBD1, the table's D call, lacks a check against the DNA. TRBV7-5 is described as a pseudogene. The CDR3 runs 18 residues. The CDR3 coding sequence is TGTGCCAGAAGCCTTCGACCAGACAGGGGGCCCTCCATTGACGAGCAGTACTTC. Residues: CARSLRPDRGPSIDEQYF.

V is TRBV5-1 and J is TRBJ2-7; 11 nucleotides align to TRBD2. Germline CDR1 SGHRS, CDR2 YFSETQ. This CDR3 is built from 15 residues. Losses at the gene ends were 4 bases for V and 5 bases for J; bases not matched to a gene: 8. The CDR3 region is CASSPTLTSGDEQYF. In DNA form, the CDR3 reads TGCGCCAGCAGCCCAACCTTGACTAGCGGGGACGAGCAGTACTTC.

The chain employs TRBV7-9 and TRBJ2-5, with 7 bases lining up with TRBD1. The CDR3 is 16 residues long. V lost 0 bases, J lost 4 bases, and 8 bases stayed unmatched. Germline CDR1 is SEHNR and CDR2 is FQNEAQ (reference sequence). The CDR3 loop reads CASSLAYDRVGETQYF. The DNA of the CDR3 is TGTGCCAGCAGCTTAGCCTACGACAGGGTCGGAGAGACCCAGTACTTC.